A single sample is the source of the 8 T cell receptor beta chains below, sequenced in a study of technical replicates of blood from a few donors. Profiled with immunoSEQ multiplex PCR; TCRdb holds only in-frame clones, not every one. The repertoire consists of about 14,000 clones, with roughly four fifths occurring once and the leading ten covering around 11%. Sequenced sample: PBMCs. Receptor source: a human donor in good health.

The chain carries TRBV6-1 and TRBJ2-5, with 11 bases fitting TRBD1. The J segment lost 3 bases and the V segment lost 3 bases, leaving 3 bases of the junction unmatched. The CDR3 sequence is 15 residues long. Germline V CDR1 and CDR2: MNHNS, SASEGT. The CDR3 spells CASSDGTGGKETQYF. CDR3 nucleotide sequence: TGTGCCAGCAGTGACGGGACAGGGGGGAAAGAGACCCAGTACTTC.

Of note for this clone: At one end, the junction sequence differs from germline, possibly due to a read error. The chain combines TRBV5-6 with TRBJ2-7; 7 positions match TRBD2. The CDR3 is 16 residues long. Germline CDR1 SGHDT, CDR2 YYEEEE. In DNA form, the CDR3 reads TGTGCCAGCAGCTTGCAATTCCCCCCGGGACTAAGTGGCAGGCACTTC. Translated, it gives CASSLQFPPGLSGRHF.

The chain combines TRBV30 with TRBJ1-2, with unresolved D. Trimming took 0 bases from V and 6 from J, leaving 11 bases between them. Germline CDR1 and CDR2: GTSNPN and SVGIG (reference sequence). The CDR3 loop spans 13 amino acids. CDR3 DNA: TGTGCCTGGAGTGTTGGAGGGCCGGATGGCTACACCTTC. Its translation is CAWSVGGPDGYTF.

Written as DNA, the CDR3 is TGTGCCAGCAGTTCCGGGACTAGTAACGAGCAGTACTTC. Translation gives CASSSGTSNEQYF. The genes are TRBV6-5 and TRBJ2-7; 8 nucleotides match TRBD2. From germline, CDR1 is MNHEY and CDR2 SVGAGI. Germline trimming cut 4 bases from V and 5 bases from J; bases unmatched to any gene: 4. The CDR3 spans 13 residues.

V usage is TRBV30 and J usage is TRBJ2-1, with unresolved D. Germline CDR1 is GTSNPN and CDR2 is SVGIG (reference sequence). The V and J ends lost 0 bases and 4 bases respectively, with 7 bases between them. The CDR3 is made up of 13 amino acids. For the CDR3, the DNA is TGTGCCTGGAGTGTGGGCACGTACAATGAGCAGTTCTTC. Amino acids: CAWSVGTYNEQFF.

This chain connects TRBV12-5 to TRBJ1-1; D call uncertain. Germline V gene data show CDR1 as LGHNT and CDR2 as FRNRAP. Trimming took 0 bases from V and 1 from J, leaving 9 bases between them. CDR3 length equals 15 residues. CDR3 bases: TGTGCTAGTGGTTTGGTATTAGGGAGGAACACTGAAGCTTTCTTT. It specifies CASGLVLGRNTEAFF.

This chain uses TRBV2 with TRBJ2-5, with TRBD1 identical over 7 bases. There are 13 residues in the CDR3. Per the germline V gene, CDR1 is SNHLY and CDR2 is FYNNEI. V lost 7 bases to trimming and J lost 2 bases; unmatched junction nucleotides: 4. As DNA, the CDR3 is TGTGCCAGCACCGGGACAGCGCAAGAGACCCAGTACTTC. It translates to CASTGTAQETQYF. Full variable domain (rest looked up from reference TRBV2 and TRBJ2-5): EPEVTQTPSHQVTQMGQEVILRCVPISNHLYFYWYRQILGQKVEFLVSFYNNEISEKSEIFDDQFSVERPDGSNFTLKIRSTKLEDSAMYFCASTGTAQETQYFGPGTRLLVL.

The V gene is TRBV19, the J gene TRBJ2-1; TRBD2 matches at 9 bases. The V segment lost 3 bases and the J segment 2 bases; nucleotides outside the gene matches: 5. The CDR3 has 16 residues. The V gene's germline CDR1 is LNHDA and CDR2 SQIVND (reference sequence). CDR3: CASSMTSGNTYNEQFF. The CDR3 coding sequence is TGTGCCAGTAGTATGACTAGCGGAAACACCTACAATGAGCAGTTCTTC.